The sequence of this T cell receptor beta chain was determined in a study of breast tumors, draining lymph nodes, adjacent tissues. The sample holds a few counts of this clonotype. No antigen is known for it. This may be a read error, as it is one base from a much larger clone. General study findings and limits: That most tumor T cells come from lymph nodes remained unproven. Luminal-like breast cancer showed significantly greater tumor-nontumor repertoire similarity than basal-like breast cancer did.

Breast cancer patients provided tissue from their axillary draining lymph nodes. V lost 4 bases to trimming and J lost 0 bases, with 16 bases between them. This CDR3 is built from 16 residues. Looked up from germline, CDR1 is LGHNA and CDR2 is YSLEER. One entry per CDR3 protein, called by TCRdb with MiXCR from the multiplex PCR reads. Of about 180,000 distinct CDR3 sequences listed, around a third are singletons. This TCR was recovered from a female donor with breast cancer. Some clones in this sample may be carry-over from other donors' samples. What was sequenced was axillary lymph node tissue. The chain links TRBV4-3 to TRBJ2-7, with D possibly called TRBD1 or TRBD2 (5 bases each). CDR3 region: CASSRDPTGTSYEQYF. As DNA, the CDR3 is TGCGCCAGCAGCCGAGATCCCACGGGGACCTCCTACGAGCAGTACTTC.